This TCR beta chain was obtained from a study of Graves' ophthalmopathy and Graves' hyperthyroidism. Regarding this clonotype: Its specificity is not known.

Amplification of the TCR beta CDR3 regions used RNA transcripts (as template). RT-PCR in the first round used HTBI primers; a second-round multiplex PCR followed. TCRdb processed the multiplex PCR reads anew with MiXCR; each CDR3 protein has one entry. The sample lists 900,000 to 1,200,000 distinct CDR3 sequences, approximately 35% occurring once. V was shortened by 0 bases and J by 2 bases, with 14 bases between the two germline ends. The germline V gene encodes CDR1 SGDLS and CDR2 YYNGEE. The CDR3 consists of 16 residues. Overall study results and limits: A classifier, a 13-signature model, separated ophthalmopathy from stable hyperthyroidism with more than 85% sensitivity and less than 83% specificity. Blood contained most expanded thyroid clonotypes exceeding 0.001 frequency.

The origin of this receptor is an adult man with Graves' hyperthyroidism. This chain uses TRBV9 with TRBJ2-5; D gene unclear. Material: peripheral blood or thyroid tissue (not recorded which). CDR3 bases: TGTGCCAGCAGCGTAGGGCCCGACTTGCGACAAGAGACCCAGTACTTC. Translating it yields CASSVGPDLRQETQYF.